Sequencing of this T cell receptor (beta chain) was carried out in a study of blood T cell repertoires in COVID-19. For the study at large: The samples span acute and convalescent COVID-19 from the United States, Italy and Spain. Sample material is recorded as cDNA or gDNA derived from T cells, B-cell-depleted T cells, or PBMCs.

The germline V gene encodes CDR1 LNHDA and CDR2 SQIVND (reference sequence). The CDR3 extends over 13 amino acids. Deletions cut 7 bases from V and 1 base from J, with 10 bases between. In the original workflow: From reference gene primer amplification, estimates of nucleated cell counts were derived. Using immunoSEQ multiplex PCR, the repertoire was profiled, and TCRdb retains in-frame clones only, with some absent. Clone size and the V and J calls come from that table; the DNA yielded D and trimming. The sample has 250,000 to 300,000 clones; 81% are singletons. The sequenced material came from peripheral blood. The V call is TRBV19, the J call TRBJ1-1; D might be TRBD1 (5 bases). This clonotype originated in a woman aged 60-70 years with active or convalescent COVID-19. The CDR3 nucleotides read TGTGCCAGTATGGGCAGGGAGAACACTGAAGCTTTCTTT. Translation: CASMGRENTEAFF.